This T cell receptor (beta chain) is from a study of T cell responses to AZD1222 COVID-19 vaccine. The study, taken as a whole, reports: White British donors predominated, females outnumbered males, and clonal diversity was possibly underestimated. Just 5 to 7 people given AZD1222 tested seropositive at baseline.

Germline loops: CDR1 KGHSH, CDR2 LQKENI. Trimming stripped 4 bases from V and 5 bases from J, with 8 bases between. The CDR3 is 13 residues long. Concerning this clone itself: Antigen: not known.

Only in-frame clones appear in the TCRdb table, and some are missing; sequencing was by immunoSEQ multiplex PCR. The table lists 46,000 or so clones, over 60% of them singletons, with 6.6% in the top ten. The sample here was peripheral blood, taken on day 0 of AZD1222 vaccination. The V gene is TRBV18, the J gene TRBJ1-4, with D hard to call. The TCR sequence derives from an adult in good health. The CDR3 DNA sequence: TGTGCCAGCTCACGGTCGGAAAATGAAAAACTGTTTTTT. It encodes CASSRSENEKLFF. Combining the CDR3 with reference TRBV18 and TRBJ1-4 gives the whole variable domain NAGVMQNPRHLVRRRGQEARLRCSPMKGHSHVYWYRQLPEEGLKFMVYLQKENIIDESGMPKERFSAEFPKEGPSILRIQQVVRGDSAAYFCASSRSENEKLFFGSGTQLSVL.